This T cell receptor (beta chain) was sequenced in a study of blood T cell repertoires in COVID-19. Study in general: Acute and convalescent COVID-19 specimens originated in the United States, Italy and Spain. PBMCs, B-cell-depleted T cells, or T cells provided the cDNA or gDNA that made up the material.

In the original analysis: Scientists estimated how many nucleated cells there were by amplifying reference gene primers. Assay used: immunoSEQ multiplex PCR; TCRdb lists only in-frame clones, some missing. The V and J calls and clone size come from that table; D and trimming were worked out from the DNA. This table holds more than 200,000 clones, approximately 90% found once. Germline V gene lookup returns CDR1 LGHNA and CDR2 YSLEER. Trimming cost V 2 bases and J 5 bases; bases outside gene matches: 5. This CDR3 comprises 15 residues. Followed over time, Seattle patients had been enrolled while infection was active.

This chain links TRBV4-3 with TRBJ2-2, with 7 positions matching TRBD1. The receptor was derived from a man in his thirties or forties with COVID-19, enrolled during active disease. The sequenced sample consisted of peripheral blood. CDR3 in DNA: TGCGCCAGCAGCCAATTGGGACAGATTACCGGGGAGCTGTTTTTT. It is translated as CASSQLGQITGELFF.